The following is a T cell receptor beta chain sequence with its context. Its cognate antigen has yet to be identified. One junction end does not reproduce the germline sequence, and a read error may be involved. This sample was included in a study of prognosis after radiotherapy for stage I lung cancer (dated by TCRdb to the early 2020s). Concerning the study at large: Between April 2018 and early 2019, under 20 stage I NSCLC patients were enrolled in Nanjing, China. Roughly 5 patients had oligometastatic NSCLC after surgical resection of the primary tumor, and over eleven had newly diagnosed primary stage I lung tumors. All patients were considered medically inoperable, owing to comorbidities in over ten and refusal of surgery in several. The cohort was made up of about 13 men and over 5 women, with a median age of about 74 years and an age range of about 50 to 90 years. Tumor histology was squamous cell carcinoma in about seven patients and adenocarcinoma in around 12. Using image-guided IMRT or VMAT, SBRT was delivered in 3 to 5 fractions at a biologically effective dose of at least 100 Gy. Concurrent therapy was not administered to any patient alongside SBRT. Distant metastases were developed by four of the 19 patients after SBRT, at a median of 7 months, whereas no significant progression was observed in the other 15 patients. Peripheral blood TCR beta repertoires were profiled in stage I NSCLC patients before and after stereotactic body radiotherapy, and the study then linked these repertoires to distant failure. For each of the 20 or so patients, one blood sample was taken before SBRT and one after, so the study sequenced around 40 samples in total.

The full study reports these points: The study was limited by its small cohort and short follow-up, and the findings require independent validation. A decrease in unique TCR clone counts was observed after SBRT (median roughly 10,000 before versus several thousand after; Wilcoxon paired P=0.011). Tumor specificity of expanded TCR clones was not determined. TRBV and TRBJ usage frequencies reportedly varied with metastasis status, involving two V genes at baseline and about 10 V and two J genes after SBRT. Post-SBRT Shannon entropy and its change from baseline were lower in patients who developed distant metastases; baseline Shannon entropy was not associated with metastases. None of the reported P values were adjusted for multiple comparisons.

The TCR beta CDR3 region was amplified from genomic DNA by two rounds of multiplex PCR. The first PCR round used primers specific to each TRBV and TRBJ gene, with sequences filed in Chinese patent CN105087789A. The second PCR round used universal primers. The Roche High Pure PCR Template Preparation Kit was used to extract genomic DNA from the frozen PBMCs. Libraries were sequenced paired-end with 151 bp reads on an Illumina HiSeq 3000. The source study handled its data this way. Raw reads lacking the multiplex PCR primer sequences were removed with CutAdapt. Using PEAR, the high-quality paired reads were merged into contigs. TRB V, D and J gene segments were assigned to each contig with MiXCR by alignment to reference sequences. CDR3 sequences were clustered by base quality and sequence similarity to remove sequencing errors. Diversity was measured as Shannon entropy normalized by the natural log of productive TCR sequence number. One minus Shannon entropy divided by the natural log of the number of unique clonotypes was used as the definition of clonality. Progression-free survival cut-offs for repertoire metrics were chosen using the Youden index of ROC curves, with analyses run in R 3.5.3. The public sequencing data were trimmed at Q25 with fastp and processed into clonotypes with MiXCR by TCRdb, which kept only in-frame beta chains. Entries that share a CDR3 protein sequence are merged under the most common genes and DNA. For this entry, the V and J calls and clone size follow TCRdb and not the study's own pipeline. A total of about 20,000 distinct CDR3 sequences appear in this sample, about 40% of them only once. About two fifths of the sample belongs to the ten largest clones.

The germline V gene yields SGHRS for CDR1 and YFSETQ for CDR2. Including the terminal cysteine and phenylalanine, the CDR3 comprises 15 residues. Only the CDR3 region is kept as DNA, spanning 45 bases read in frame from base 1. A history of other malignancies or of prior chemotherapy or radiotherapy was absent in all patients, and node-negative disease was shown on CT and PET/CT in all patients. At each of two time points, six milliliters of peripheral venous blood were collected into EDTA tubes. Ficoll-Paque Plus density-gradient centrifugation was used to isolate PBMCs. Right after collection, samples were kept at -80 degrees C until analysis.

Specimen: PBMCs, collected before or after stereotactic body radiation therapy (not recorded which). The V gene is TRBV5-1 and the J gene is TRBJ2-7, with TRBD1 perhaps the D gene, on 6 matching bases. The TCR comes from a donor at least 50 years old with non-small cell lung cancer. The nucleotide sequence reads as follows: TGTGTCAGCAGCTCAGGGGCCCCCACAGGCTACGAGCAGTACTTC. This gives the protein CVSSSGAPTGYEQYF.